These T cell receptor beta chains were read from a single sample in a study of T-cell memory formation after mild COVID-19. A single record per CDR3 protein comes from TCRdb applying MiXCR to the 5' RACE reads. The sample includes 450,000 or so distinct CDR3 sequences, approximately 23% seen only once; the top ten take around 12%. The sample comprised PBMCs or a T cell subset sorted from them (not recorded which). These receptor sequences come from an adult woman who had mild COVID-19 (a few samples of this study predate the infection). Cell type and time point are not known. Both conserved end residues are part of each CDR3. A D gene is named only where the DNA matches it firmly. Only some rows state a clone size, as once, few, many or a class for expanded clones.

TRBJ1-5,TRBV10-3,TRBD1,.,CAVNSGGNQPQHF,TGTGCCGTTAATTCAGGGGGAAATCAGCCCCAGCATTTT
TRBJ1-4,TRBV20-1,TRBD1,.,CSARPGTGDEKLFF,TGCAGTGCTAGACCCGGGACAGGGGATGAAAAACTGTTTTTT
TRBJ2-1,TRBV4-3,.,.,CASSQEEAISNEQFF,TGCGCCAGCAGCCAAGAGGAGGCTATATCCAATGAGCAGTTCTTC
TRBJ2-7,TRBV4-1,TRBD2,.,CASSQGPTSGGSYEQYF,TGCGCCAGCAGCCAAGGTCCGACCAGCGGGGGATCCTACGAGCAGTACTTC
TRBJ2-7,TRBV12-3/TRBV12-4,.,few,CASSPTAAPYEQYF,TGTGCCAGCAGTCCCACGGCCGCCCCCTACGAGCAGTACTTC
TRBJ2-7,TRBV10-3,.,few,CAISVLGGSTHEQYF,TGTGCCATCAGTGTCCTTGGGGGGAGTACTCACGAGCAGTACTTC
TRBJ2-4,TRBV7-9,TRBD1,many,CASSLPLGTGKNIQYF,TGTGCCAGCAGCTTACCTCTGGGGACAGGCAAAAACATTCAGTACTTC
TRBJ2-6,TRBV12-3/TRBV12-4,TRBD2,few,CASSLAASSGGSSGANVLTF,TGTGCCAGCAGTTTAGCGGCGTCTAGCGGGGGGTCTTCTGGGGCCAACGTCCTGACTTTC
TRBJ1-5,TRBV6-1,.,.,CASTVVINQPQHF,TGTGCCAGCACGGTGGTAATCAATCAGCCCCAGCATTTT
TRBJ2-7,TRBV29-1,.,.,CSALGGTLIYEQYF,TGCAGCGCCCTCGGCGGGACGCTTATCTACGAGCAGTACTTC
TRBJ2-7,TRBV24-1,.,.,CATSDGRVNEQYF,TGTGCCACCAGTGATGGGCGAGTCAACGAGCAGTACTTC
TRBJ1-6,TRBV5-4,.,.,CASSLQRMSSYNSPLHF,TGTGCCAGCAGCTTGCAGCGGATGAGCTCCTATAATTCACCCCTCCACTTT
TRBJ2-3,TRBV11-2,.,few,CASSFPRRAFGFGGDTQYF,TGTGCCAGCAGCTTCCCCCGTAGAGCGTTTGGGTTCGGGGGAGATACGCAGTATTTT
TRBJ2-3,TRBV2,TRBD1,many,CASSRTGGGDTQYF,TGTGCCAGCAGCCGGACAGGGGGGGGAGATACGCAGTATTTT
TRBJ2-3,TRBV3-1,.,.,CASSQRLTPDTQYF,TGTGCCAGCAGCCAACGACTAACCCCAGATACGCAGTATTTT
TRBJ2-7,TRBV5-1,.,.,CASSQDYFSYEQYF,TGCGCCAGCAGCCAGGACTACTTCTCCTACGAGCAGTACTTC
TRBJ1-1,TRBV5-1,TRBD1,.,CASSAETGGYTEAFF,TGCGCCAGCAGCGCGGAGACAGGGGGATATACTGAAGCTTTCTTT
TRBJ2-2,TRBV18,.,.,CASSPDSRNTGELFF,TGTGCCAGCTCACCAGACAGTCGGAACACCGGGGAGCTGTTTTTT
TRBJ1-1,TRBV18,.,.,CASSSLENTEAFF,TGTGCCAGCTCATCTTTGGAGAACACTGAAGCTTTCTTT
TRBJ2-2,TRBV6-6,.,few,CASSYSGGQPTNTGELFF,TGTGCCAGCAGTTACTCCGGAGGACAGCCCACGAACACCGGGGAGCTGTTTTTT
TRBJ2-1,TRBV7-6,.,.,CASSPTMSHNEQFF,TGTGCCAGCAGCCCGACCATGTCTCACAATGAGCAGTTCTTC
TRBJ2-5,TRBV19,.,.,CASSILSGPQETQYF,TGTGCCAGTAGTATACTCAGCGGTCCTCAAGAGACCCAGTACTTC
TRBJ2-2,TRBV5-1,TRBD1,many,CASSLDGTGVTGELFF,TGCGCCAGCAGCTTGGACGGGACAGGGGTGACCGGGGAGCTGTTTTTT